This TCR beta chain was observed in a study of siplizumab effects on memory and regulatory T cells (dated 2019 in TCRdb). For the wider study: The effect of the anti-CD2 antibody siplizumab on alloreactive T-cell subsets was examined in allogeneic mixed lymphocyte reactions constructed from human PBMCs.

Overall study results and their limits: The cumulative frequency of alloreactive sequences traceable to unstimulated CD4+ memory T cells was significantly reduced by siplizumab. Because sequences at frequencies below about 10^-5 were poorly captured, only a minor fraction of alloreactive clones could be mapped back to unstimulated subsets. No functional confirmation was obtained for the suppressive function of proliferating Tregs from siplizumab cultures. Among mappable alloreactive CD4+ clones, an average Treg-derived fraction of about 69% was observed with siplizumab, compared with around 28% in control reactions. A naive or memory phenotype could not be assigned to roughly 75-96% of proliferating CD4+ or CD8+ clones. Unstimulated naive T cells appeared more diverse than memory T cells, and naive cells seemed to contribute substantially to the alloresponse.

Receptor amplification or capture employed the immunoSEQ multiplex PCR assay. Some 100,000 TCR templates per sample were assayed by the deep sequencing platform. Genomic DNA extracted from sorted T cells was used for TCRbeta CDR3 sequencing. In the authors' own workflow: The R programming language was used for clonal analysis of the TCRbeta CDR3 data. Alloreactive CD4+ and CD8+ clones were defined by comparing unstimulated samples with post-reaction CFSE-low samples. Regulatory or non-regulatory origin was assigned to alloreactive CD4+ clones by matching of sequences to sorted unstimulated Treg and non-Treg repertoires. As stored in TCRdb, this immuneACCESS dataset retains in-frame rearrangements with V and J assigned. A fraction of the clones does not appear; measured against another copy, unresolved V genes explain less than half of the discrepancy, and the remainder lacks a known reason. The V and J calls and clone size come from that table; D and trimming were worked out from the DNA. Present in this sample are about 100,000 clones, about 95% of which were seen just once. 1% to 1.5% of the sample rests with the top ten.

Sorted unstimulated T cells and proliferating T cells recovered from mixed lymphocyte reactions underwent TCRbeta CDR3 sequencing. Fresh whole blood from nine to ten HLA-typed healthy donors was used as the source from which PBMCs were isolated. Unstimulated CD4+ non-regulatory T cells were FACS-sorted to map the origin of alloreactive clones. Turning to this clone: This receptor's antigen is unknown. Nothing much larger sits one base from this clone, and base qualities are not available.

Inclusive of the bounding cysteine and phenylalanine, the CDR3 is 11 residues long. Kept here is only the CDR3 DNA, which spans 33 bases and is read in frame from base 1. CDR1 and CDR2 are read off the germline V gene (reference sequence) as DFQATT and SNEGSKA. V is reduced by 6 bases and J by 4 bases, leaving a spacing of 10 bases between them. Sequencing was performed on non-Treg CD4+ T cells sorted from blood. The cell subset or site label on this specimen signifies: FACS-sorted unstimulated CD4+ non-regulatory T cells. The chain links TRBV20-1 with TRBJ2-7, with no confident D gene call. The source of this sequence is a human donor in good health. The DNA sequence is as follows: TGCAGTGCCCAGTATGAGTACGAGCAGTACTTC. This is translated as CSAQYEYEQYF.